The rows below give T cell receptor beta chains drawn from one sample of a study of blood T cell repertoires in COVID-19. Profiling relied on immunoSEQ multiplex PCR, and the TCRdb table lists in-frame clones only, not all of them. The profile shows some 340,000 clones, roughly nine tenths of them singletons. Source material: PBMCs or T cells enriched from blood (not recorded which). The receptors come from a woman in her twenties or thirties who had been exposed to COVID-19. Both conserved end residues are part of each CDR3. The order of the fields is D gene, clone size, J gene, V gene, CDR3 DNA, CDR3 protein. D genes are given only for firm matches. Only part of the rows carry a size: once, few, many, or a class if the clone is expanded.

D gene: .; clone size: .; J gene: TRBJ1-6; V gene: TRBV4-3; CDR3 DNA: TGCGCCAGCAGCCAAGATCTGAGAAATTCACCCCTCCACTTT; CDR3 protein: CASSQDLRNSPLHF
D gene: TRBD1; clone size: once; J gene: TRBJ1-1; V gene: TRBV27; CDR3 DNA: TGTGCCAGCAGTCTAGCACAGGGGGGGGCTGAAGCTTTCTTT; CDR3 protein: CASSLAQGGAEAFF
D gene: .; clone size: .; J gene: TRBJ1-1; V gene: TRBV7-9; CDR3 DNA: TGTGCCACCGAGGAGAACACTGAAGCTTTCTTT; CDR3 protein: CATEENTEAFF
D gene: TRBD1; clone size: few; J gene: TRBJ1-1; V gene: TRBV18; CDR3 DNA: TGTGCCAGCTCACCACAGGGGGCCCCGAACACTGAAGCTTTCTTT; CDR3 protein: CASSPQGAPNTEAFF
D gene: .; clone size: once; J gene: TRBJ1-2; V gene: TRBV4-3; CDR3 DNA: TGCGCCAGCAGCCAAGCTCTACAGAGTGATGGCTACACCTTC; CDR3 protein: CASSQALQSDGYTF
D gene: TRBD2; clone size: .; J gene: TRBJ2-5; V gene: TRBV18; CDR3 DNA: TGTGCCAGCTCGCAGAGACTAGCGGGGGAGGAGACCCAGTACTTC; CDR3 protein: CASSQRLAGEETQYF
D gene: TRBD1; clone size: few; J gene: TRBJ1-2; V gene: TRBV10-3; CDR3 DNA: TGTGCCATCAGTGACCCTCTCGGGACAGGGTATGGCTACACCTTC; CDR3 protein: CAISDPLGTGYGYTF
D gene: .; clone size: .; J gene: TRBJ1-2; V gene: TRBV5-6; CDR3 DNA: TGTGCCAGCAGCCGTACACCTCGGGAGGGCTACACCTTC; CDR3 protein: CASSRTPREGYTF
D gene: .; clone size: .; J gene: TRBJ1-2; V gene: TRBV5-4; CDR3 DNA: TGTGCCAGCAGCCCGACAGGTTTTAACTATGGCTACACCTTC; CDR3 protein: CASSPTGFNYGYTF
D gene: .; clone size: once; J gene: TRBJ1-6; V gene: TRBV27; CDR3 DNA: TGTGCCAGCAGTTTCGGTCCTAATTCACCCCTCCACTTT; CDR3 protein: CASSFGPNSPLHF
D gene: .; clone size: .; J gene: TRBJ2-3; V gene: TRBV19; CDR3 DNA: TGTGCCAGTAGTATCATCGGGACACTCACAGATACGCAGTATTTT; CDR3 protein: CASSIIGTLTDTQYF
D gene: .; clone size: .; J gene: TRBJ2-2; V gene: TRBV7-2; CDR3 DNA: TGTGCCAGCAGCGAGAGGTCCTACACCGGGGAGCTGTTTTTT; CDR3 protein: CASSERSYTGELFF
D gene: .; clone size: .; J gene: TRBJ1-2; V gene: TRBV19; CDR3 DNA: TGTGCCAGTAGTCAGAGCCCGACAGCAAACTATGGCTACACCTTC; CDR3 protein: CASSQSPTANYGYTF
D gene: TRBD1; clone size: .; J gene: TRBJ2-7; V gene: TRBV18; CDR3 DNA: TGTGCCAGCTCACCCGACAGGGACTACGAGCAGTACTTC; CDR3 protein: CASSPDRDYEQYF
D gene: .; clone size: .; J gene: TRBJ2-7; V gene: TRBV5-5; CDR3 DNA: TGTGCCAGCAGCTTGCGGGATAGCGGCCACAGCCCCTACGAGCAGTACTTC; CDR3 protein: CASSLRDSGHSPYEQYF
D gene: TRBD1; clone size: .; J gene: TRBJ1-2; V gene: TRBV7-9; CDR3 DNA: TGTGCCAGCAGCCCCCGGACAGGAGACTATGGCTACACCTTC; CDR3 protein: CASSPRTGDYGYTF
D gene: .; clone size: .; J gene: TRBJ1-1; V gene: TRBV5-1; CDR3 DNA: TGCGCCAGCAGCCGAGACAGCTTGAACACTGAAGCTTTCTTT; CDR3 protein: CASSRDSLNTEAFF
D gene: .; clone size: .; J gene: TRBJ1-5; V gene: TRBV11-2; CDR3 DNA: TGTGCCAGCAGCTTCGCCGGGGGGAGCAATCAGCCCCAGCATTTT; CDR3 protein: CASSFAGGSNQPQHF
D gene: TRBD1; clone size: few; J gene: TRBJ1-2; V gene: TRBV11-2; CDR3 DNA: TGTGCCAGCAGCTCGCAGGGGGCGTACTATGGCTACACCTTC; CDR3 protein: CASSSQGAYYGYTF
D gene: TRBD1; clone size: .; J gene: TRBJ2-2; V gene: TRBV29-1; CDR3 DNA: TGCAGTGTTACCCTCCCTCGAGGGGGCGCTAGGGGGGAGCTGTTTTTT; CDR3 protein: CSVTLPRGGARGELFF
D gene: .; clone size: .; J gene: TRBJ2-3; V gene: TRBV9; CDR3 DNA: TGTGCCAGCAGCGGACGGGGGGCCCCTAGCACAGATACGCAGTATTTT; CDR3 protein: CASSGRGAPSTDTQYF
D gene: .; clone size: .; J gene: TRBJ1-6; V gene: TRBV5-4; CDR3 DNA: TGTGCCAGTCAGGGTAGTGGCTCCTATAATTCACCCCTCCACTTT; CDR3 protein: CASQGSGSYNSPLHF
D gene: .; clone size: .; J gene: TRBJ2-5; V gene: TRBV11-1; CDR3 DNA: TGTGCCAGCAGCTTAGCGCCGTCCGGTGGAGAGACCCAGTACTTC; CDR3 protein: CASSLAPSGGETQYF